This T cell receptor (beta chain) was recovered during a study of cytomegalovirus exposure and HLA in healthy donors. V was clipped by 6 bases and J by 4 bases, with 7 bases between them. From germline, CDR1 is MRHNA and CDR2 SNTAGT. The CDR3 is 13 amino acids. Comment on this clone: The antigen remains unidentified.

PCR primers comprised 60 Vbeta and 13 Jbeta primers. Repertoires were generated with immunoSEQ multiplex PCR, while TCRdb's copy carries only in-frame clones and drops some. The sample includes some 130,000 clones, 65% to 80% seen only once; the top ten take over 0.9%. Study conclusions and caveats: Most of the CMV-associated TCR beta chains (in a later analysis) appeared to be HLA-restricted. Most likely, a cluster of highly shared sequence variants arose as a sequencing artifact. TCR sequences were mostly rare, though some public TCRs occurred in many donors. Cytomegalovirus-associated status was assigned to around 160 TCR beta chains.

This TCR derives from a human donor in good health. The chain recombines TRBV6-4 with TRBJ1-6; no clear D. The specimen was PBMCs. The CDR3 here is CASRAAYNSPLHF. CDR3 coding DNA: TGTGCCAGCAGGGCCGCTTATAATTCACCCCTCCACTTT.